These 10 T cell receptor beta chains were sequenced from one sample in a study of cytomegalovirus exposure and HLA in healthy donors. The PCR was carried out with 60 Vbeta primers and 13 Jbeta primers. The data were produced by immunoSEQ multiplex PCR, yet TCRdb's version contains in-frame clones alone and is incomplete. The sample contains about 120,000 clones, over 70% of which appear only once. The source material was PBMCs. All receptors come from a young woman in good health and CMV-seronegative.

The chain recombines TRBV13 with TRBJ2-1; 10 bases are shared with TRBD1. The CDR3 totals 15 residues. CDR1 is PRHDT and CDR2 is FYEKMQ in the germline V gene (reference sequence). V lost 3 bases, J lost 4 bases, and 3 bases stayed unmatched. CDR3 DNA sequence: TGTGCCAGCAGCTTCGGACAGGGGGGATACAATGAGCAGTTCTTC. Translated: CASSFGQGGYNEQFF.

This clone was observed a single time. For the CDR3, the DNA is TGCGCCAGCAGCCAAGGGGCAGGGCGACCGGTCGGCTACACCTTC. This sequence encodes CASSQGAGRPVGYTF. This chain uses TRBV4-1 with TRBJ1-2, with D possibly being TRBD1 (5 bases). Trimming cost V 1 base and J 8 bases, with 17 bases left between them. The germline V gene encodes CDR1 MGHRA and CDR2 YSYEKL. This CDR3 is 15 amino acids long.

The chain joins TRBV6-5 to TRBJ2-5, with no clear D. V lost 6 bases and J 12 bases, leaving 20 bases between the germline ends. The CDR3 loop spans 13 amino acids. Looked up from germline, CDR1 is MNHEY and CDR2 is SVGAGI. The DNA for the CDR3 is TGTGCCAGCAGCTCCCTATTTCGTCGCCCCGAGTACTTC. It yields the protein CASSSLFRRPEYF.

The genes are TRBV11-2 and TRBJ1-1, with TRBD1 matching 8 bases. V gave up 3 bases and J gave up 2 bases; unmatched junction bases: 5. CDR3 size: 15 residues. CDR1 and CDR2 (germline): SGHAT, FQNNGV. CDR3 nucleotides: TGTGCCAGCAGCTTCACAGGGGGAGGAAACACTGAAGCTTTCTTT. This sequence encodes CASSFTGGGNTEAFF.

J is TRBJ1-5 and V is TRBV2; unclear D gene. Germline CDR1 SNHLY, CDR2 FYNNEI. CDR3 size: 13 residues. Trimming took off 6 bases at V and 5 bases at J, with 11 bases between the two ends. CDR3 protein: CASSGGPHQPQHF. The CDR3 DNA reads as TGTGCCAGCAGCGGCGGCCCGCATCAGCCCCAGCATTTT.

V usage is TRBV20-1 and J usage is TRBJ1-5; no definite D call. The V end was cut by 1 base, the J end by 9 bases, with 7 bases between. Germline V lookup: CDR1 DFQATT, CDR2 SNEGSKA (reference sequence). This CDR3 is 11 amino acids long. The CDR3 region has the DNA TGCAGTGCTAGAGGAGCGGGGCCCCAGCATTTT. Translation gives CSARGAGPQHF.

Notes on this clone: Its ends do not fully match the called genes, so a read error is possible. The rearrangement uses TRBV2 and TRBJ2-5; D may be TRBD2 (7 bases). Looked up from germline, CDR1 is SNHLY and CDR2 is FYNNEI. The length of the CDR3 is 14 residues. CDR3 nucleotide sequence: TGTGCCAGCAATGAAGGGGGGGGGCTGGAGACCCAGTACTTC. This gives the protein CASNEGGGLETQYF.

The V gene is TRBV29-1, the J gene TRBJ2-3; 10 nucleotides agree with TRBD1. V was clipped by 6 bases and J by 5 bases; unmatched bases: 11. The CDR3 loop spans 15 amino acids. Germline lookup yields CDR1 SQVTM and CDR2 ANQGSEA. The CDR3 region is CSVEDRQGAIDTQYF. CDR3 coding DNA: TGCAGCGTCGAGGATAGACAGGGGGCGATAGATACGCAGTATTTT.

The chain carries TRBV5-4 and TRBJ1-2, with 8 bases aligning to TRBD1. In germline, CDR1 is SGHNT, CDR2 YYREEE (reference sequence). The CDR3 runs 15 residues. V lost 1 base to trimming and J lost 4 bases; unmatched junction nucleotides: 6. CDR3 amino acids: CASSLTDRGRYGYTF. CDR3 bases: TGTGCCAGCAGCTTGACAGACAGGGGTCGCTATGGCTACACCTTC.

This sequence joins TRBV19 and TRBJ1-2; D unclear. Germline-derived CDR1 and CDR2 are LNHDA and SQIVND (reference sequence). The CDR3 extends over 11 amino acids. V dropped 5 bases and J dropped 3 bases, with 4 bases sitting between them. The DNA for the CDR3 is TGTGCCAGTAGTTCATACTATGGCTACACCTTC. The encoded protein is CASSSYYGYTF.